The rows below give T cell receptor beta chains drawn from one sample of a study of sequential checkpoint blockade in melanoma. The table came from immunoSEQ multiplex PCR; TCRdb's copy has only in-frame clones and leaves some out. This table has about 6,900 clones, about 80% appearing once. The sequenced sample was CD8+ T cells sorted from blood (inferred from file names), obtained from a patient given nivolumab and ipilimumab in sequence. The source is a human donor with melanoma. The CDR3 runs from the conserved cysteine through the conserved F or W. D genes are given only for firm matches. Some rows have no size entry. The others give once, few or many, or a class for an expanded clone.

D	V	J	size	CDR3	DNA
TRBD2	TRBV2	TRBJ2-3	few	CASWGLAGVTDTQYF	TGTGCCAGCTGGGGACTAGCGGGAGTCACAGATACGCAGTATTTT
TRBD2	TRBV4-3	TRBJ2-7	NA	CASSQVFGGTGTYEQYF	TGCGCCAGCAGCCAAGTTTTCGGGGGGACCGGAACCTACGAGCAGTACTTC
TRBD2	TRBV6-1	TRBJ2-7	NA	CASSVGVGLAAYEQYF	TGTGCCAGCAGTGTGGGAGTGGGACTAGCGGCCTACGAGCAGTACTTC
NA	TRBV19	TRBJ2-5	NA	CASWPGLGETQYF	TGTGCCTCCTGGCCGGGGTTAGGCGAGACCCAGTACTTC
TRBD1	TRBV27	TRBJ1-5	once	CASSRGSTGVQPQHF	TGTGCCAGCAGTAGAGGGTCGACAGGGGTTCAGCCCCAGCATTTT
NA	TRBV7-9	TRBJ2-6	NA	CASSVPAGSSGANVLTF	TGTGCCAGCAGCGTACCGGCAGGTAGCTCTGGGGCCAACGTCCTGACTTTC
TRBD2	TRBV14	TRBJ2-1	NA	CASSQGLVYNEQFF	TGTGCCAGCAGCCAGGGACTAGTGTACAATGAGCAGTTCTTC
TRBD1	TRBV30	TRBJ2-3	NA	CAWSDGTGDADTQYF	TGTGCCTGGAGTGACGGGACAGGGGATGCAGATACGCAGTATTTT
TRBD2	TRBV9	TRBJ2-3	NA	CASSVGERELDTQYF	TGTGCCAGCAGCGTAGGGGAGCGGGAGTTGGATACGCAGTATTTT
TRBD2	TRBV5-4	TRBJ2-7	NA	CASSLWGGPEQYF	TGTGCCAGCAGCTTGTGGGGGGGACCCGAGCAGTACTTC
NA	TRBV19	TRBJ2-1	NA	CASSPTVSNEQFF	TGTGCCAGTAGCCCCACCGTTAGCAATGAGCAGTTCTTC
NA	TRBV30	TRBJ2-7	few	CAWRAGLYEQYF	TGTGCCTGGAGGGCAGGACTTTACGAGCAGTACTTC
NA	TRBV11-2	TRBJ2-7	NA	CASSRPRDSYEQYF	TGTGCCAGCAGCAGACCCCGGGACTCCTACGAGCAGTACTTC
TRBD2	TRBV7-9	TRBJ2-7	NA	CASSSQGLAGVYEQYF	TGTGCCAGCAGCTCCCAGGGACTAGCGGGTGTGTACGAGCAGTACTTC
NA	TRBV7-9	TRBJ1-2	NA	CASSLWTTQGLDGYTF	TGTGCCAGCAGCTTATGGACCACCCAGGGGCTCGATGGCTACACCTTC
TRBD1	TRBV18	TRBJ2-7	once	CASSPTGLYEQYF	TGTGCCAGCTCACCGACAGGGCTGTACGAGCAGTACTTC
NA	TRBV6-5	TRBJ2-7	NA	CASSHPHSIYEQYF	TGTGCCAGCAGTCACCCTCACTCGATCTACGAGCAGTACTTC
TRBD2	TRBV28	TRBJ2-1	NA	CASSYAGVTSGRESNEQFF	TGTGCCAGCAGTTATGCGGGAGTGACTAGCGGGAGAGAGTCCAATGAGCAGTTCTTC
TRBD1	TRBV2	TRBJ1-1	NA	CASSTGQLMNTEAFF	TGTGCCAGCAGTACGGGACAGCTCATGAACACTGAAGCTTTCTTT
TRBD1	TRBV27	TRBJ2-7	NA	CASSLLRGTGIDEQYF	TGTGCCAGCAGTTTACTCCGGGGGACAGGGATCGACGAGCAGTACTTC
TRBD1	TRBV19	TRBJ2-7	NA	CASSPRTGAIYEQYF	TGTGCCAGTAGTCCACGGACAGGGGCTATTTACGAGCAGTACTTC
NA	TRBV21-1	TRBJ1-4	NA	CASSKGGGQSARGTPNEKLFF	TGTGCCAGCAGCAAAGGAGGGGGACAATCAGCACGGGGAACGCCGAATGAAAAACTGTTTTTT
NA	TRBV11-1	TRBJ2-1	NA	CASSLRYRVSEQFF	TGTGCCAGCAGCTTAAGGTACAGGGTGAGTGAGCAGTTCTTC
NA	TRBV4-1	TRBJ2-7	once	CASSGTEGVHF	TGCGCCAGCTCTGGGACGGAGGGAGTACACTTC
TRBD1	TRBV5-5	TRBJ1-2	NA	CASSLGQRSTYGYTF	TGTGCCAGCAGCCTGGGACAGAGGAGCACCTATGGCTACACCTTC
TRBD2	TRBV15	TRBJ2-1	NA	CATRGTSGDNEQFF	TGTGCCACCAGGGGGACTAGCGGGGATAATGAGCAGTTCTTC
NA	TRBV19	TRBJ1-1	NA	CASSADSHRTEAFF	TGTGCCAGTAGCGCGGACTCTCATCGTACTGAAGCTTTCTTT
TRBD1	TRBV7-9	TRBJ2-1	NA	CASSPPWTGTNNEQFF	TGTGCCAGCAGCCCACCCTGGACAGGGACCAACAATGAGCAGTTCTTC
NA	TRBV7-2	TRBJ2-2	NA	CASSPNGGELFF	TGTGCCAGCAGCCCAAACGGCGGGGAGCTGTTTTTT
NA	TRBV10-3	TRBJ1-5	few	CAISESGRADQPQHF	TGTGCCATCAGTGAGTCTGGCAGGGCGGATCAGCCCCAGCATTTT
TRBD1	TRBV7-6	TRBJ2-7	NA	CASSLRDRGGYEQYF	TGTGCCAGCAGCTTGCGGGACAGGGGGGGCTACGAGCAGTACTTC
NA	TRBV19	TRBJ2-7	few	CASSMTGDEQYF	TGTGCCAGTAGTATGACCGGGGACGAGCAGTACTTC
TRBD2	TRBV28	TRBJ2-7	NA	CASHPILAGGPHEQYF	TGTGCCAGCCATCCTATACTAGCGGGAGGGCCCCACGAGCAGTACTTC
NA	TRBV4-2	TRBJ2-5	NA	CASSQGRWQRSPETQYF	TGTGCCAGCAGCCAAGGGCGTTGGCAGCGGAGCCCAGAGACCCAGTACTTC
NA	TRBV4-1	TRBJ2-2	NA	CASSQDLPRTGELFF	TGCGCCAGCAGCCAAGATCTACCCCGCACCGGGGAGCTGTTTTTT
TRBD2	TRBV15	TRBJ2-1	NA	CATSPAGGRYNEQFF	TGTGCCACCAGCCCCGCTGGCGGGAGGTACAATGAGCAGTTCTTC
NA	TRBV19	TRBJ2-1	NA	CASSIGGANEQFF	TGTGCCAGTAGTATCGGAGGGGCCAATGAGCAGTTCTTC